This T cell receptor beta chain was identified during a study of blood T cell repertoires in COVID-19. Profiled with immunoSEQ multiplex PCR; TCRdb holds only in-frame clones, not every one. Of hundreds of thousands of clones listed, 88% are singletons. Trimming took off 5 bases at V and 7 bases at J, with 9 bases between the two ends. CDR1 and CDR2 (germline): SGHVS, FNYEAQ. The CDR3 length is 11 residues. The chain recombines TRBV7-6 with TRBJ2-7; D call uncertain. This receptor was taken from a woman aged 40 to 50 who had recovered from COVID-19. Sequenced input: peripheral blood. As DNA, the CDR3 is TGTGCCAGCAGCCCCAAACAGGAGCAGTACTTC. It specifies CASSPKQEQYF.